The 27 T cell receptor beta chains listed next were all sequenced from one sample in a study of identical twins (TCRdb year 2016). Library construction relied on 5' RACE. The sequencer was an Illumina HiSeq 2000. TCRdb took the public reads, trimmed them with fastp at Q25, ran MiXCR for clone calling and kept in-frame beta chains. Rows merge per CDR3 protein into single entries with the most common DNA and genes. This sample holds roughly 540,000 distinct CDR3 sequences; 20% to 25% were observed only once. The ten largest make up approximately 0.95% of the sample. This sample was also put to use in a study of T cells expressing NK-cell markers.

Input material: CD4+ T cells sorted from blood. The receptors were gathered from a woman in her late teens or twenties in good health.

The V call is TRBV6-6, the J call TRBJ2-7, with 9 bases fitting TRBD1. Unmatched junction bases numbered 9, after V lost 0 bases and J lost 6 bases. CDR3 size: 16 residues. Germline CDR1 and CDR2: MNHNY and SVGAGI (reference sequence). The CDR3 region is CASSYSHGTGLSEQYF. CDR3 sequence (DNA): TGTGCCAGCAGTTACTCGCACGGGACAGGGCTCAGCGAGCAGTACTTC.

The genes are TRBV7-9 and TRBJ2-5, with D perhaps TRBD2 (5 bases). V lost 8 bases, J lost 5 bases, and 18 bases lay in between. This CDR3 comprises 14 residues. Germline V gene lookup returns CDR1 SEHNR and CDR2 FQNEAQ (reference sequence). As DNA, the CDR3 is TGTGCCAGCTTGGGGAGTCCCTCTGGGGAGACCCAGTACTTC. Its protein is CASLGSPSGETQYF. The whole variable domain, filled in from reference TRBV7-9 and TRBJ2-5, reads DTGVSQNPRHKITKRGQNVTFRCDPISEHNRLYWYRQTLGQGPEFLTYFQNEAQLEKSRLLSDRFSAERPKGSFSTLEIQRTEQGDSAMYLCASLGSPSGETQYFGPGTRLLVL.

This chain connects TRBV12-3 or TRBV12-4 to TRBJ2-5; weak D call: TRBD2 (6 bases). V lost 2 bases, J lost 5 bases, and 18 bases lay in between. The CDR3 totals 16 residues. CDR3 nucleotides: TGTGCCAGCAGTTTATTAGGAGGGAGAAGTGGGGAGACCCAGTACTTC. Translating it yields CASSLLGGRSGETQYF.

This clonotype was counted a single time. This chain joins TRBV11-2 and TRBJ2-1, with D perhaps matching TRBD2 (6 bases). Trimming stripped 0 bases from V and 5 bases from J, with 11 bases between. Germline CDR1 and CDR2: SGHAT and FQNNGV. The CDR3 extends over 15 amino acids. The CDR3 protein is CASSLDGSRNNEQFF. CDR3 nucleotides: TGTGCCAGCAGCTTAGACGGGAGTAGGAACAATGAGCAGTTCTTC.

This clonotype was seen only a few times. The chain has TRBV20-1 and TRBJ1-2, with a possible D match to TRBD1 (6 bases). Germline V gives CDR1 DFQATT, CDR2 SNEGSKA (reference sequence). The CDR3 covers 14 residues. Trimming left V 6 bases short and J 0 bases short, with 14 bases between. The CDR3 coding sequence is TGCAGTGCCCGGGGGGGACACACTAACTATGGCTACACCTTC. Translated: CSARGGHTNYGYTF.

V and J are TRBV6-5 and TRBJ2-5, with D possibly matching TRBD2 (5 bases). This CDR3 has 16 amino acids. The germline CDR1 and CDR2 sequences are MNHEY and SVGAGI. With 0 bases removed from V and 2 bases from J, the gap between germline ends came to 13 bases. The CDR3 DNA sequence: TGTGCCAGCAGTTACTCGATTAACAGCGGACAAGAGACCCAGTACTTC. Protein: CASSYSINSGQETQYF.

The chain is built from TRBV20-1 and TRBJ1-1; D is ambiguous. Germline values: CDR1 DFQATT, CDR2 SNEGSKA (reference sequence). Trimming stripped 1 base from V and 13 bases from J, with 16 bases between. This CDR3 is built from 12 residues. The CDR3 DNA sequence: TGCAGTGCTAGAGCTCAACCCCAGTTTCATTTCTTT. It is translated as CSARAQPQFHFF.

This clonotype occurred a few times. The chain combines TRBV20-1 with TRBJ1-1, with a possible D match to TRBD1 (6 bases). V was shortened by 7 bases and J by 3 bases, with 21 bases between the two germline ends. This CDR3 is built from 15 residues. Germline V CDR1 and CDR2: DFQATT, SNEGSKA (reference sequence). Written as DNA, the CDR3 is TGCAGTGTCCGGCGGGCCCCGAGGGGGGACACTGAAGCTTTCTTT. Protein sequence: CSVRRAPRGDTEAFF.

This clonotype was seen only a few times. V usage is TRBV6-1 and J usage is TRBJ2-1, with 15 bases fitting TRBD2. CDR3 length: 16 amino acids. Trimming at V came to 3 bases and at J to 9 bases, leaving 6 bases not matched to a gene. Germline lookup yields CDR1 MNHNS and CDR2 SASEGT. CDR3 residues: CASSEQGLAGGGEQFF. The DNA of the CDR3 is TGTGCCAGCAGTGAGCAGGGACTAGCGGGGGGAGGTGAGCAGTTCTTC.

This clonotype came up a few times. The chain uses TRBV5-6 and TRBJ2-5; D tentatively reads TRBD1 or TRBD2 (7 bases each). This CDR3 contains 15 residues. The V end lost 7 bases, the J end lost 5 bases, and 21 bases lay between the germline ends. The germline V gene encodes CDR1 SGHDT and CDR2 YYEEEE. CDR3 coding DNA: TGTGCCAGCGGGACAGCGAGGGCCGGGGGGGAGACCCAGTACTTC. This gives the protein CASGTARAGGETQYF.

There are a few counts of this clonotype. V is TRBV12-3 or TRBV12-4 and J is TRBJ1-1; the D is unclear. This CDR3 comprises 11 residues. V was shortened by 8 bases and J by 6 bases, with 10 bases between the two germline ends. CDR3 in amino acids: CASHMGAEAFF. The CDR3 nucleotides are TGTGCCAGCCATATGGGAGCTGAAGCTTTCTTT.

This clonotype turned up a few times. V usage is TRBV5-1 and J usage is TRBJ2-6; D may match TRBD1 or TRBD2 (5 bases each). Germline lookup yields CDR1 SGHRS and CDR2 YFSETQ. The CDR3 totals 16 residues. Trimming stripped 3 bases from V and 1 base from J, with 11 bases between. The DNA for the CDR3 is TGCGCCAGCAGCTCCCGGGGCAATTCTGGGGCCAACGTCCTGACTTTC. Amino acids: CASSSRGNSGANVLTF. Full variable domain (missing parts from reference TRBV5-1 and TRBJ2-6): KAGVTQTPRYLIKTRGQQVTLSCSPISGHRSVSWYQQTPGQGLQFLFEYFSETQRNKGNFPGRFSGRQFSNSRSEMNVSTLELGDSALYLCASSSRGNSGANVLTFGAGSRLTVL.

This chain connects TRBV5-1 to TRBJ2-7, with no clear D. CDR3 length equals 14 residues. Per germline, CDR1 SGHRS and CDR2 YFSETQ. Trimming pared 4 bases from V and 1 base from J, leaving 12 bases between. CDR3 nucleotides: TGCGCCAGCAGCCCCCGAGTGGGTTCCTACGAGCAGTACTTC. Protein sequence: CASSPRVGSYEQYF.

In nucleotides, the CDR3 is TGTGCCAGCATCGCCAGCCTGGGTGAAAAACTGTTTTTT. This codes for CASIASLGEKLFF. This chain joins TRBV2 and TRBJ1-4; the D is unclear. V was shortened by 7 bases and J by 7 bases, with 13 bases between the two germline ends. The CDR3 consists of 13 residues. The germline V gene has CDR1 SNHLY and CDR2 FYNNEI. Looking up the rest from reference TRBV2 and TRBJ1-4 gives the full variable domain: EPEVTQTPSHQVTQMGQEVILRCVPISNHLYFYWYRQILGQKVEFLVSFYNNEISEKSEIFDDQFSVERPDGSNFTLKIRSTKLEDSAMYFCASIASLGEKLFFGSGTQLSVL.

This clonotype came up once. This sequence joins TRBV18 and TRBJ1-1, with D hard to call. V was cut by 3 bases and J by 14 bases, with 19 bases left in between. The CDR3 has 13 residues. Germline V gives CDR1 KGHSH, CDR2 LQKENI. The CDR3 here is CASSPRPKVFGFF. The CDR3 coding sequence is TGTGCCAGCTCACCTCGGCCGAAAGTTTTCGGGTTCTTT.

The chain has TRBV5-1 and TRBJ2-3; 8 bases are shared with TRBD2. The CDR3 is made up of 15 amino acids. Germline assignment: CDR1 SGHRS and CDR2 YFSETQ. J gave up 2 bases and V 3 bases, and 5 bases lay outside the gene matches. CDR3 in DNA: TGCGCCAGCAGCTCACTAGCGGAAGTCACAGATACGCAGTATTTT. It codes for CASSSLAEVTDTQYF.

The table lists this clonotype with a few counts. CDR3 sequence reads: CASSYRGRINSPLHF. The CDR3, as DNA: TGTGCCAGCAGTTACCGCGGACGGATTAATTCACCCCTCCACTTT. The chain employs TRBV6-5 and TRBJ1-6; D gene uncertain. Germline-derived CDR1 and CDR2 are MNHEY and SVGAGI. This CDR3 is built from 15 residues. V lost 2 bases to trimming and J lost 6 bases, with 11 bases between them.

This clonotype was seen more than once but under ten times. CDR3 residues: CASGPPGLAGEQYF. The CDR3 coding sequence is TGTGCTAGTGGTCCCCCGGGACTAGCGGGGGAGCAGTACTTC. V usage is TRBV12-5 and J usage is TRBJ2-7; 13 bases fit TRBD2. This CDR3 region has 14 residues. Germline assignment: CDR1 LGHNT and CDR2 FRNRAP. Losses at the gene ends were 5 bases for V and 7 bases for J; bases not matched to a gene: 5.

The chain combines TRBV20-1 with TRBJ1-1; D gene uncertain. Germline V gene lookup returns CDR1 DFQATT and CDR2 SNEGSKA (reference sequence). Trimming stripped 8 bases from V and 1 base from J, with 14 bases between. The CDR3 covers 13 residues. The CDR3 sequence is CSISATGNTEAFF. The CDR3 bases are TGCAGTATCTCGGCCACGGGGAACACTGAAGCTTTCTTT.

This clonotype was counted a few times. V usage is TRBV6-5 and J usage is TRBJ2-7, with TRBD2 matching 8 bases. The V gene end was trimmed by 2 bases and the J gene end by 4 bases; junction bases not matched to a gene: 4. Germline V gene sequence: CDR1 MNHEY, CDR2 SVGAGI. This CDR3 is 14 amino acids long. The CDR3 DNA reads TGTGCCAGCAGTTACGTCGGGACTAGGTACGAGCAGTACTTC. This encodes CASSYVGTRYEQYF.

This clonotype was recorded many times. The rearrangement links TRBV7-3 to TRBJ2-2; D gene unclear. V was pared by 1 base and J by 3 bases, with 3 bases between. Germline V lookup: CDR1 SGHTA, CDR2 FQGTGA. The CDR3 runs to 13 residues. The CDR3 DNA reads as TGTGCCAGCAGCTTAAGGGACACCGGGGAGCTGTTTTTT. As protein: CASSLRDTGELFF. Filled out from reference TRBV7-3 and TRBJ2-2, the complete variable domain reads GAGVSQTPSNKVTEKGKYVELRCDPISGHTALYWYRQSLGQGPEFLIYFQGTGAADDSGLPNDRFFAVRPEGSVSTLKIQRTERGDSAVYLCASSLRDTGELFFGEGSRLTVL.

The sample holds one count of this clonotype. V usage is TRBV7-6 and J usage is TRBJ1-1, with a possible D match to TRBD1 (6 bases). The CDR3 extends over 14 amino acids. Trimming pared 2 bases from V and 7 bases from J, leaving 14 bases between. The germline CDR1 and CDR2 sequences are SGHVS and FNYEAQ. In DNA, the CDR3 is TGTGCCAGCAGCTTAACAGGGTGGGTCCGTGAAGCTTTCTTT. Translated: CASSLTGWVREAFF.

The rearrangement uses TRBV7-6 and TRBJ1-2; unclear D gene. Trimming took 4 bases from V and 5 from J, leaving 14 bases between them. Germline-derived CDR1 and CDR2 are SGHVS and FNYEAQ. This CDR3 has 14 residues. CDR3 in amino acids: CASSSREKNYGYTF. In nucleotides, the CDR3 is TGTGCCAGCAGCTCCCGGGAGAAAAATTATGGCTACACCTTC. The full variable domain, completed using reference TRBV7-6 and TRBJ1-2, is GAGVSQSPRYKVTKRGQDVALRCDPISGHVSLYWYRQALGQGPEFLTYFNYEAQQDKSGLPNDRFSAERPEGSISTLTIQRTEQRDSAMYRCASSSREKNYGYTFGSGTRLTVV.

This chain links TRBV20-1 with TRBJ2-1; 7 bases map to TRBD1. The CDR3 has 12 residues. The V segment lost 3 bases and the J segment 12 bases; nucleotides outside the gene matches: 8. CDR1 is DFQATT and CDR2 is SNEGSKA in the germline V gene (reference sequence). CDR3 protein: CSARRLGGSQFF. CDR3 DNA sequence: TGCAGTGCTAGGCGTCTAGGGGGCTCGCAGTTCTTC.

The chain joins TRBV12-3 or TRBV12-4 to TRBJ2-3, with 8 bases fitting TRBD2. With V trimmed by 9 bases and J by 4 bases, 9 bases remained unmatched. The CDR3 covers 14 residues. Here the CDR3 DNA reads TGTGCCAGTACCCGCGCGGGAGGTGCAGATACGCAGTATTTT. Protein sequence: CASTRAGGADTQYF.

A few counts support this clonotype. The genes are TRBV20-1 and TRBJ2-7, with TRBD1 matching 10 bases. The CDR3 covers 15 residues. V trimming: 3 bases; J trimming: 6 bases; junction bases outside the gene matches: 11. CDR1 and CDR2 from the germline V gene are DFQATT and SNEGSKA (reference sequence). CDR3 loop: CSASLPRTGGSEQYF. CDR3 nucleotides: TGCAGTGCTAGTCTACCCCGGACAGGGGGAAGCGAGCAGTACTTC.

This chain joins TRBV5-1 and TRBJ2-5, with D hard to call. This CDR3 contains 12 residues. Trimming cost V 4 bases and J 0 bases, with 4 bases left between them. Germline V gene data show CDR1 as SGHRS and CDR2 as YFSETQ. The CDR3 coding sequence is TGCGCCAGCAGCCAAGACCAAGAGACCCAGTACTTC. Amino acid sequence: CASSQDQETQYF.